Listed here are 3 T cell receptor beta chains from one sample, sequenced in a study of blood T cell repertoires in COVID-19. This table comes from immunoSEQ multiplex PCR, and its TCRdb copy is limited to in-frame clones, with some not included. The sample records fewer than 250,000 clones, around 76% being singletons. Sequencing input: peripheral blood. The receptor source for this set is a woman in her sixties or seventies with COVID-19, enrolled during active disease.

The chain recombines TRBV7-8 with TRBJ2-7; the match to TRBD2 covers 10 bases. This CDR3 has 23 amino acids. Germline V CDR1 and CDR2: SGHVS, FQNEAQ. J gave up 2 bases and V 5 bases, and 30 bases lay outside the gene matches. The CDR3 sequence is CASSLRDRPGLAFPSTLTYEQYF. CDR3 sequence (DNA): TGTGCCAGCAGCCTTCGGGACAGGCCGGGACTAGCGTTCCCTAGCACCCTAACCTACGAGCAGTACTTC.

The rearrangement uses TRBV7-9 and TRBJ1-2, with TRBD1 identical over 8 bases. Germline V gene data show CDR1 as SEHNR and CDR2 as FQNEAQ (reference sequence). This CDR3 has 17 residues. Trimming cost V 5 bases and J 5 bases; bases outside gene matches: 16. The CDR3 reads CASSTRGQGAGGYGYTF. The CDR3 DNA is TGTGCCAGCAGCACGAGGGGGCAGGGGGCCGGCGGATATGGCTACACCTTC.

The rearrangement links TRBV19 to TRBJ2-7, with 10 bases aligning to TRBD1. With 3 bases clipped from V and 3 bases from J, the junction kept 2 bases outside the gene matches. This CDR3 has 14 amino acids. In germline, CDR1 is LNHDA, CDR2 SQIVND (reference sequence). In DNA, the CDR3 is TGTGCCAGTAGTATGACAGGGGGCGGCTACGAGCAGTACTTC. It is translated as CASSMTGGGYEQYF.